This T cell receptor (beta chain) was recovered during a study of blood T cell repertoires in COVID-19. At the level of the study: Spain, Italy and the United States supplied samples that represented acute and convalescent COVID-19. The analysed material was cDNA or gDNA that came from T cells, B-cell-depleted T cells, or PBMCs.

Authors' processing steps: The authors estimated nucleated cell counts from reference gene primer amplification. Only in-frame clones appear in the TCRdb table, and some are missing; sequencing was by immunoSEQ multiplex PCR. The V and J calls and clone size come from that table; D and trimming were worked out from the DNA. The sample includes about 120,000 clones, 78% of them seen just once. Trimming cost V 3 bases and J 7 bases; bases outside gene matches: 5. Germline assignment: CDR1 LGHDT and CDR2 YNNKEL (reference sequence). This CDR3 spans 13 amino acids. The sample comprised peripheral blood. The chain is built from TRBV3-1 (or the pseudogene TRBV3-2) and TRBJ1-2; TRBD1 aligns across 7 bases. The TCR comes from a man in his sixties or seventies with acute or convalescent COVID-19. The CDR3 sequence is CASSQTGTGGYTF. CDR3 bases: TGTGCCAGCAGCCAGACAGGGACGGGTGGCTACACCTTC.